A single sample is the source of the 18 T cell receptor beta chains below, sequenced in a study of human T cells and chemical hapten exposure. Unfractionated whole blood was the source from which total RNA was extracted. TCRdb called the 5' RACE reads again in MiXCR, with one record for every CDR3 protein. Counted here are some 78,000 distinct CDR3 sequences, 7% to 8% occurring once; the ten biggest clones make up 2% to 2.5%. The receptors come from a male donor in good health.

This clonotype appeared many times. This chain connects TRBV27 to TRBJ2-3; D is unclear. CDR3 length equals 14 residues. V lost 0 bases and J 0 bases, leaving 4 bases between the germline ends. The germline V gene has CDR1 MNHEY and CDR2 SMNVEV (reference sequence). The CDR3 DNA reads as TGTGCCAGCAGTTTATCCAGTAGCACAGATACGCAGTATTTT. Translated: CASSLSSSTDTQYF.

This clonotype has at least ten counts. The V gene is TRBV5-1, the J gene TRBJ2-5; D ambiguous. V shed 0 bases and J shed 5 bases, with 5 bases lying between them. The V gene's germline CDR1 is SGHRS and CDR2 YFSETQ. The CDR3 sequence is 12 residues long. Here the CDR3 DNA reads TGCGCCAGCAGCTTGGCCGCGGAGACCCAGTACTTC. Its protein is CASSLAAETQYF.

This chain uses TRBV10-3 with TRBJ2-5, with unresolved D. The CDR3 runs 14 residues. Looked up from germline, CDR1 is ENHRY and CDR2 is SYGVKD. Deletions cut 3 bases from V and 1 base from J, with 9 bases between. The CDR3 here is CAISDLTAQETQYF. The CDR3 DNA is TGTGCCATCAGTGATCTAACAGCCCAAGAGACCCAGTACTTC.

This clonotype has at least ten counts. The V gene is TRBV6-5, the J gene TRBJ1-5, with D hard to call. Trimming took 0 bases from V and 3 from J, leaving 6 bases between them. Germline CDR1 and CDR2: MNHEY and SVGAGI. The CDR3 runs to 14 residues. In DNA form, the CDR3 reads TGTGCCAGCAGTTACTCACCGGCCAATCAGCCCCAGCATTTT. It encodes CASSYSPANQPQHF.

This clonotype was observed a handful of times. This rearrangement joins TRBV2 to TRBJ1-6, with TRBD1 as a possible D gene (6 bases). The germline V gene has CDR1 SNHLY and CDR2 FYNNEI. With 5 bases removed from V and 7 bases from J, the gap between germline ends came to 15 bases. The length of the CDR3 is 15 residues. The CDR3 DNA sequence: TGTGCCAGCAGTCCCTCAGGGGCACGGAATTCACCCCTCCACTTT. Translation: CASSPSGARNSPLHF.

The table lists this clonotype with a few counts. This sequence joins TRBV29-1 and TRBJ1-2; perhaps TRBD1 as D (5 bases). The germline gives CDR1 SQVTM, CDR2 ANQGSEA. Trimming cost V 5 bases and J 4 bases, with 14 bases left between them. There are 13 residues in the CDR3. CDR3 region: CSVFPQGVYGYTF. The CDR3 nucleotides are TGCAGCGTTTTCCCGCAGGGAGTCTATGGCTACACCTTC.

This clonotype was recorded a few times. The CDR3 sequence: CASSWTGGEGEQYF. In DNA, the CDR3 is TGCGCCAGCAGCTGGACAGGGGGCGAAGGGGAGCAGTACTTC. This chain connects TRBV5-1 to TRBJ2-7; 11 nucleotides agree with TRBD1. CDR3 size: 14 residues. Per germline, CDR1 SGHRS and CDR2 YFSETQ. V gave up 3 bases and J gave up 7 bases; unmatched junction bases: 6.

This clonotype was recorded many times. V and J are TRBV4-2 and TRBJ2-7; 8 bases line up with TRBD2. The trim removed 4 bases at V and 2 bases at J, leaving 13 bases unmatched. Per germline, CDR1 LGHNA and CDR2 YNFKEQ. The CDR3 length is 17 residues. The CDR3 spells CASSPNTAGDGAYEQYF. The CDR3 DNA reads TGTGCCAGCAGCCCAAATACAGCGGGAGACGGGGCCTACGAGCAGTACTTC.

The CDR3 DNA sequence: TGTGCCAGCTCACCAGGACAGGGGAGTTATGGCTACACCTTC. It yields the protein CASSPGQGSYGYTF. The V and J genes are TRBV18 and TRBJ1-2; 9 nucleotides match TRBD1. CDR1 KGHSH and CDR2 LQKENI come from the germline V gene. After removal of 2 bases from V and 5 bases from J, the junction contained 3 bases not matched to a gene. This CDR3 contains 14 residues. The variable domain in full, with the rest retrieved from reference TRBV18 and TRBJ1-2, is NAGVMQNPRHLVRRRGQEARLRCSPMKGHSHVYWYRQLPEEGLKFMVYLQKENIIDESGMPKERFSAEFPKEGPSILRIQQVVRGDSAAYFCASSPGQGSYGYTFGSGTRLTVV.

Ten or more counts support this clonotype. The CDR3 here is CASSPEGGWDQPQHF. CDR3 bases: TGTGCCAGCAGCCCTGAAGGTGGGTGGGATCAGCCCCAGCATTTT. J is TRBJ1-5 and V is TRBV7-9; no clear D gene. CDR1 and CDR2 (germline): SEHNR, FQNEAQ (reference sequence). Trimming removed 5 bases at V and 5 bases at J, with 16 bases between. This CDR3 is 15 amino acids long.

The chain has TRBV2 and TRBJ2-3; D unclear. The CDR3 sequence is 13 residues long. Germline loops: CDR1 SNHLY, CDR2 FYNNEI. Trimming cost V 4 bases and J 1 base, with 6 bases left between them. Written as DNA, the CDR3 is TGTGCCAGCAGTGTTGAAGGCACAGATACGCAGTATTTT. Encoded protein: CASSVEGTDTQYF.

This clonotype was seen at least ten times. V is TRBV2 and J is TRBJ2-7, with D possibly being TRBD2 (5 bases). This CDR3 is built from 13 residues. From germline, CDR1 is SNHLY and CDR2 FYNNEI. The V and J ends lost 4 bases and 6 bases respectively, with 13 bases between them. The DNA for the CDR3 is TGTGCCAGCAGTGTAAGACCCGGAGGCGAGCAGTACTTC. Amino acid sequence: CASSVRPGGEQYF.

This clonotype was observed a few times. The rearrangement joins TRBV5-1 to TRBJ1-1, with D unclear. Germline loops: CDR1 SGHRS, CDR2 YFSETQ. V lost 3 bases and J 8 bases, leaving 11 bases between the germline ends. The CDR3 extends over 12 amino acids. Here the CDR3 reads CASSSVASEAFF. The CDR3 nucleotides are TGCGCCAGCAGCTCGGTGGCTAGCGAAGCTTTCTTT.

The sample holds many counts of this clonotype. The J gene is TRBJ2-3, the V gene TRBV6-1, with 15 bases lining up with TRBD2. In germline, CDR1 is MNHNS, CDR2 SASEGT. Unmatched junction bases numbered 6, after V lost 6 bases and J lost 5 bases. The CDR3 contains 16 residues. CDR3 bases: TGTGCCAGCAGGCCGGGACTAGCGGGGGGTGGAGATACGCAGTATTTT. Protein: CASRPGLAGGGDTQYF.

The V and J genes are TRBV12-3 or TRBV12-4 and TRBJ2-3; TRBD2 matches at 11 bases. V lost 2 bases, J lost 7 bases, and 14 bases stayed unmatched. The length of the CDR3 is 18 residues. The CDR3 reads CASSLPGELAGDENTQYF. The CDR3 DNA sequence: TGTGCCAGCAGTTTACCGGGTGAACTAGCGGGAGATGAGAATACGCAGTATTTT.

J is TRBJ2-1 and V is TRBV6-2 or TRBV6-3; TRBD2 aligns across 8 bases. The CDR3 consists of 11 residues. The ends lost 5 bases at V and 10 bases at J; junction bases unmatched: 1. Germline CDR1 and CDR2: MNHEY and SVGEGT. In DNA form, the CDR3 reads TGTGCCAGCAGTCGGGGGGGAGAGCAGTTCTTC. Encoded protein: CASSRGGEQFF.

This clonotype was detected only a few times. The genes are TRBV6-1 and TRBJ1-2; D unclear. CDR1 MNHNS and CDR2 SASEGT come from the germline V gene. The CDR3 is made up of 13 amino acids. Between the trimmed V and J ends, which lost 5 bases and 6 bases, there was a span of 13 bases. CDR3 amino acids: CASSTGSAHGYTF. The CDR3, as DNA: TGTGCCAGCAGTACGGGGAGCGCCCATGGCTACACCTTC.

A few counts support this clonotype. The rearrangement links TRBV7-2 to TRBJ2-5, with TRBD1 matching 7 bases. Per the germline V gene, CDR1 is SGHTA and CDR2 is FQGNSA. Trimming removed 5 bases from V and 2 bases from J; junction bases left unmatched: 11. This CDR3 has 16 amino acids. The CDR3 spells CASSARTGRIQETQYF. CDR3 nucleotides: TGTGCCAGCAGCGCCCGGACAGGACGGATTCAAGAGACCCAGTACTTC.